This T cell receptor (beta chain) was found in a study of shared clonotypes between healthy human individuals. Study-level points and caveats: Against clonotypes common to all four donors, non-shared ones had lower generation probabilities.

CDR1 is SGHNT and CDR2 is YYREEE in the germline V gene (reference sequence). Deletions cut 1 base from V and 5 bases from J, with 18 bases between. The CDR3 sequence is 16 residues long. Measured with immunoSEQ multiplex PCR; TCRdb has only the in-frame clones, and not every one. The sample yields roughly 640,000 clones, around 97% seen once. Of note for this clone: The antigen remains unidentified.

Study donors comprised healthy, HIV-negative adults devoid of recent acute infection or vaccination. The sequence was collected from a woman aged 30 to 39 in good health. The sequencing input was naive CD4+ T cells sorted from blood. Documented subset: CD45RA+ positively selected. The chain joins TRBV5-4 to TRBJ1-1, with D uncertain. The CDR3 DNA is TGTGCCAGCAGCTTGTCCTCGTGGTACGGGGATACTGAAGCTTTCTTT. Translating it yields CASSLSSWYGDTEAFF.